The 2 T cell receptor beta chains below all came from one sample that was sequenced in a study of blood T cells in healthy people across ages. A J-beta primer mix and a sample-barcoded 5' primer were used in a second PCR of roughly 6 to 11 cycles. Using its own MiXCR run on the 5' RACE reads, TCRdb lists one record per CDR3 protein. The sample lists about 810,000 distinct CDR3 sequences, approximately 35% occurring once. Specimen: blood. Every receptor here comes from a man between 18 and 35 years old in good health.

The gene calls are TRBV5-1 and TRBJ1-2, with TRBD1 as a possible D gene (6 bases). V was shortened by 5 bases and J by 5 bases, with 13 bases between the two germline ends. The CDR3 sequence is 13 residues long. CDR1 is SGHRS, CDR2 YFSETQ, per germline. The CDR3 DNA sequence: TGCGCCAGCAGTTTCGACAGGACGTATGGCTACACCTTC. Translated: CASSFDRTYGYTF.

The rearrangement links TRBV3-1 to TRBJ2-3, with D perhaps matching TRBD2 (6 bases). Germline V CDR1 and CDR2: LGHDT, YNNKEL (reference sequence). Trimming left V 5 bases short and J 2 bases short, with 14 bases between. The CDR3 totals 15 residues. CDR3 in DNA: TGTGCCAGCAGCTCCCACAGCGGGTACACAGATACGCAGTATTTT. It encodes CASSSHSGYTDTQYF.